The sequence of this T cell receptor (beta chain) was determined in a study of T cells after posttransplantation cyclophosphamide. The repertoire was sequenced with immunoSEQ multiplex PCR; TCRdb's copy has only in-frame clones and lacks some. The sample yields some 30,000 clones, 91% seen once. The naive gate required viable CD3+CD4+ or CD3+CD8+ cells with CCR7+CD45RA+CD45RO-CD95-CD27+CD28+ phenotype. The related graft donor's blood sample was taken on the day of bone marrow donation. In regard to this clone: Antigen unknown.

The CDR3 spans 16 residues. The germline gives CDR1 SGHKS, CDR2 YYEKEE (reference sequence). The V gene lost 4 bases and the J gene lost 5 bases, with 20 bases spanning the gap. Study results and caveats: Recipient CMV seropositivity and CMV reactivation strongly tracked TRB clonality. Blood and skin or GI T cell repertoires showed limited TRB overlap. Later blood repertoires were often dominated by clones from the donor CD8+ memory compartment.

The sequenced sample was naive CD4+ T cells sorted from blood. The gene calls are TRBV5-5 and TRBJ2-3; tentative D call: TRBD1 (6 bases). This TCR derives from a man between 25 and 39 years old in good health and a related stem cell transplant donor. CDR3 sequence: CASSETGSSSRDTQYF. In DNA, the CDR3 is TGTGCCAGCAGCGAAACAGGGTCCTCTTCCAGAGATACGCAGTATTTT.